This entry lists 10 T cell receptor beta chains sequenced from one sample in a study of breast tumors, draining lymph nodes, adjacent tissues. Axillary draining lymph nodes of breast cancer patients supplied the node samples. TCRdb analysed the multiplex PCR reads with MiXCR anew, one entry per CDR3 protein. The table shows 200,000 or so distinct CDR3 sequences, with about 32% occurring only once. The sequenced material came from axillary lymph node tissue. These receptors were taken from a female donor with breast cancer. Some clones in this sample may be carry-over from other donors' samples.

This clonotype was seen many times. V is TRBV2 and J is TRBJ2-7; 11 bases line up with TRBD2. From germline, CDR1 is SNHLY and CDR2 FYNNEI. This CDR3 is 14 amino acids long. J was trimmed by 2 bases and V by 7 bases; bases with no gene match: 4. The CDR3 here is CASTSTSGAYEQYF. The CDR3 DNA reads TGTGCCAGCACCTCGACTAGCGGGGCCTACGAGCAGTACTTC.

This clonotype appeared many times. The J gene is TRBJ1-4, the V gene TRBV5-5; D call uncertain. The germline gives CDR1 SGHKS, CDR2 YYEKEE (reference sequence). CDR3 length equals 13 residues. V gave up 9 bases and J gave up 5 bases, with 14 bases separating them. Written as DNA, the CDR3 is TGTGCCACCGCCGGTTTAGGGAATGAAAAACTGTTTTTT. It yields the protein CATAGLGNEKLFF.

This clonotype was found a few times. Being one base from a much bigger clone, this may be a read error. The rearrangement uses TRBV11-2 and TRBJ2-7; 9 bases align to TRBD2. J lost 7 bases, V lost 5 bases, and 12 bases had no gene match. Germline V gene sequence: CDR1 SGHAT, CDR2 FQNNGV. The CDR3 has 15 residues. CDR3 nucleotides: TGTGCCAGCAGCCCACGACTAGCGGCAGGTCGGGAGCAGTACTTC. Amino acids: CASSPRLAAGREQYF.

There are many counts of this clonotype. The CDR3 nucleotides read TGTGCCAGCAGCGACACTAGCCCTAGTGAGCAGTTCTTC. Translation: CASSDTSPSEQFF. V usage is TRBV7-3 and J usage is TRBJ2-1, with D tentatively TRBD2 (6 bases). V lost 5 bases, J lost 9 bases, and 14 bases lay in between. Germline assignment: CDR1 SGHTA and CDR2 FQGTGA. The CDR3 covers 13 residues.

V and J are TRBV7-9 and TRBJ1-6; 7 nucleotides line up with TRBD1. The CDR3 consists of 15 residues. Trimming at V came to 1 base and at J to 9 bases, leaving 6 bases not matched to a gene. CDR1 SEHNR and CDR2 FQNEAQ come from the germline V gene (reference sequence). The CDR3 nucleotides read TGTGCCAGCAGCTTAGATGGCGGGACAGCTTCACCCCTCCACTTT. Translating gives CASSLDGGTASPLHF.

This clonotype came up many times. The chain uses TRBV6-6 and TRBJ1-3; D call uncertain. With 7 bases removed from V and 1 base from J, the gap between germline ends came to 5 bases. The length of the CDR3 is 12 residues. Per the germline V gene, CDR1 is MNHNY and CDR2 is SVGAGI (reference sequence). DNA for the CDR3: TGTGCCAGCATGGCGTCTGGAAACACCATATATTTT. This encodes CASMASGNTIYF.

In this sample, this clonotype turned up a few times. A single base separates this from a much larger clone, so it may be a read error. The chain links TRBV10-3 to TRBJ1-4; 7 nucleotides align to TRBD1. Germline CDR1 reads ENHRY; CDR2 reads SYGVKD. This CDR3 region has 13 residues. CDR3 sequence reads: CAFRGQPNEKLFF. CDR3 bases: TGTGCCTTCAGGGGACAGCCCAATGAAAAACTGTTTTTT.

The sample holds many counts of this clonotype. The gene calls are TRBV7-3 and TRBJ2-1; TRBD2 aligns across 14 bases. Germline V gene data show CDR1 as SGHTA and CDR2 as FQGTGA. Trimming took 4 bases from V and 8 from J; bases not matched to a gene: 1. This CDR3 spans 14 amino acids. The CDR3 region is CASSSGLAGDEQFF. DNA for the CDR3: TGTGCCAGCAGCTCGGGACTAGCGGGGGATGAGCAGTTCTTC.

This clonotype was seen a few times. A much larger clone differs by one base, so this may be a read error. This chain connects TRBV20-1 to TRBJ1-5, with TRBD1 identical over 12 bases. The CDR3 is 14 amino acids. With 4 bases clipped from V and 9 bases from J, the junction kept 7 bases outside the gene matches. The germline CDR1 and CDR2 sequences are DFQATT and SNEGSKA (reference sequence). CDR3 sequence: CSATGTGGNPPQHF. DNA of the CDR3: TGCAGTGCTACCGGGACAGGGGGCAACCCGCCCCAGCATTTT.

This clonotype was recorded at least ten times. This chain joins TRBV7-9 and TRBJ1-5; tentative D call: TRBD1 (6 bases). V was shortened by 1 base and J by 5 bases, with 6 bases between the two germline ends. This CDR3 is 13 amino acids long. Germline V gene sequence: CDR1 SEHNR, CDR2 FQNEAQ (reference sequence). CDR3 coding DNA: TGTGCCAGCAGCTTAGAGGGGGATCAGCCCCAGCATTTT. It codes for CASSLEGDQPQHF.